The 29 T cell receptor beta chains presented below share a single source sample, sequenced in a study of blood T cell repertoires in COVID-19. TCRdb keeps only in-frame clones here, not all; method: immunoSEQ multiplex PCR. The profile shows around 100,000 clones, about nine tenths of them singletons. Material for sequencing was peripheral blood. The receptors derive from a man aged 45 to 65 with acute or convalescent COVID-19.

The J gene is TRBJ1-4, the V gene TRBV30; 7 positions agree with TRBD1. The CDR3 has 11 amino acids. Germline CDR1 GTSNPN, CDR2 SVGIG (reference sequence). V lost 4 bases and J lost 11; bases outside the gene matches: 4. The CDR3 reads CAWNDRAKLFF. CDR3 bases: TGTGCCTGGAATGACAGGGCCAAACTGTTTTTT.

This chain uses TRBV29-1 with TRBJ1-1, with 9 bases matching TRBD1. This CDR3 contains 13 residues. Germline loops: CDR1 SQVTM, CDR2 ANQGSEA. Germline trimming cut 7 bases from V and 10 bases from J; bases unmatched to any gene: 13. The CDR3 nucleotides read TGCAGCGCCCCAGTCCCGGGACAGGGAGTAGCTTTCTTT. It yields the protein CSAPVPGQGVAFF.

V and J are TRBV9 and TRBJ2-3, with TRBD2 identical over 8 bases. CDR1 is SGDLS, CDR2 YYNGEE, per germline. The CDR3 loop spans 18 amino acids. J was trimmed by 1 base and V by 0 bases; bases with no gene match: 10. The CDR3 region is CASSVDAPGGWGTDTQYF. CDR3 bases: TGTGCCAGCAGCGTAGATGCCCCGGGGGGGTGGGGCACAGATACGCAGTATTTT.

The J gene is TRBJ1-3, the V gene TRBV2; D is undetermined. This CDR3 spans 13 amino acids. The germline CDR1 and CDR2 sequences are SNHLY and FYNNEI. With 4 bases removed from V and 2 bases from J, the gap between germline ends came to 6 bases. The CDR3 nucleotides read TGTGCCAGCAGTGTGGGCCCTGGAAACACCATATATTTT. Translated, it gives CASSVGPGNTIYF.

The CDR3 bases are TGTGCCAGCAGCTTAACAAGGGAGCAAGAGACCCAGTACTTC. Translating it yields CASSLTREQETQYF. The genes are TRBV7-7 and TRBJ2-5; TRBD2 is a possible D gene (5 bases). Germline lookup yields CDR1 SSHAT and CDR2 FNYEAQ (reference sequence). With 2 bases removed from V and 2 bases from J, the gap between germline ends came to 9 bases. This CDR3 has 14 residues.

The rearrangement uses TRBV2 and TRBJ1-4, with 9 bases fitting TRBD1. Germline CDR1 SNHLY, CDR2 FYNNEI. The length of the CDR3 is 15 residues. V gave up 7 bases and J gave up 8 bases; unmatched junction bases: 11. The CDR3 DNA is TGTGCCAGCATCAGGACAGGGGATATTAGGGAAAAACTGTTTTTT. This translates into CASIRTGDIREKLFF.

The rearrangement joins TRBV5-1 to TRBJ2-7; TRBD1 agrees at 8 bases. Per germline, CDR1 SGHRS and CDR2 YFSETQ. The ends lost 0 bases at V and 4 bases at J; junction bases unmatched: 9. The CDR3 has 16 amino acids. The CDR3 loop reads CASSLGGTGPSYEQYF. The DNA for the CDR3 is TGCGCCAGCAGCTTGGGAGGGACAGGTCCCTCATACGAGCAGTACTTC.

The chain's CDR3 is CASSSIGTPYEQYF. CDR3 nucleotides: TGTGCCAGCAGTTCCATAGGGACACCGTACGAGCAGTACTTC. V usage is TRBV27 and J usage is TRBJ2-7, with D perhaps matching TRBD1 (6 bases). The CDR3 is 14 amino acids. The V gene's germline CDR1 is MNHEY and CDR2 SMNVEV (reference sequence). V lost 4 bases and J lost 4, with 14 bases in between.

The rearrangement uses TRBV11-2 and TRBJ1-3, with TRBD1 matching 8 bases. J was trimmed by 0 bases and V by 7 bases; bases with no gene match: 14. Germline V gene sequence: CDR1 SGHAT, CDR2 FQNNGV. This CDR3 has 18 amino acids. The CDR3 nucleotides are TGTGCCAGCAACCGAGGTCCCGACAGGGGTCACTCTGGAAACACCATATATTTT. Translating it yields CASNRGPDRGHSGNTIYF.

The chain employs TRBV7-9 and TRBJ1-2; the D is unclear. Trimming stripped 3 bases from V and 6 bases from J, with 5 bases between. The CDR3 has 11 amino acids. Per germline, CDR1 SEHNR and CDR2 FQNEAQ (reference sequence). This chain's CDR3 is CASSLGDGYTF. The CDR3 DNA reads as TGTGCCAGCAGCTTGGGCGATGGCTACACCTTC.

The chain combines TRBV20-1 with TRBJ2-3; perhaps TRBD2 as D (6 bases). Germline lookup yields CDR1 DFQATT and CDR2 SNEGSKA (reference sequence). CDR3 size: 11 residues. Trimming removed 7 bases at V and 4 bases at J, with 9 bases between. CDR3 bases: TGCAGTGTGGGGGGTGCAGATACGCAGTATTTT. Amino acids: CSVGGADTQYF.

This clone was picked up one time. The chain links TRBV10-3 to TRBJ2-2; the match to TRBD2 covers 9 bases. Per germline, CDR1 ENHRY and CDR2 SYGVKD. The CDR3 is made up of 21 amino acids. The V and J ends lost 4 bases and 3 bases, in that order; junction bases with no gene match: 21. The CDR3 sequence: CAISGPQNPVGREGDTGELFF. Written as DNA, the CDR3 is TGTGCCATCAGTGGCCCTCAGAATCCGGTGGGGCGGGAGGGAGACACCGGGGAGCTGTTTTTT.

The chain couples TRBV24-1 to TRBJ2-1; 7 bases fit TRBD2. The V and J ends lost 5 bases and 5 bases, in that order; junction bases with no gene match: 11. CDR3 size: 16 residues. Germline values: CDR1 KGHDR, CDR2 SFDVKD. CDR3 residues: CATSALGLGVDNEQFF. CDR3 DNA: TGTGCCACCAGTGCCCTAGGACTAGGGGTAGACAATGAGCAGTTCTTC.

The genes are TRBV5-1 and TRBJ1-2; 8 nucleotides line up with TRBD1. Trimming at V came to 5 bases and at J to 6 bases, leaving 9 bases not matched to a gene. This CDR3 spans 14 amino acids. The germline V gene has CDR1 SGHRS and CDR2 YFSETQ. CDR3: CASSPEQGVDGYTF. The CDR3, as DNA: TGCGCCAGCAGTCCTGAACAGGGGGTCGATGGCTACACCTTC.

The chain carries TRBV6-1 and TRBJ1-5, with 8 nucleotides matching TRBD1. The germline CDR1 and CDR2 sequences are MNHNS and SASEGT. CDR3 length equals 16 residues. With 3 bases clipped from V and 7 bases from J, the junction kept 11 bases outside the gene matches. CDR3 nucleotides: TGTGCCAGCAGTGAGTTTCAGGGGGCGCATCCGCAGCCCCAGCATTTT. As protein: CASSEFQGAHPQPQHF.

The chain is built from TRBV5-1 and TRBJ1-2; TRBD1 matches at 7 bases. Germline values: CDR1 SGHRS, CDR2 YFSETQ. The CDR3 spans 15 residues. V dropped 4 bases and J dropped 0; count of bases not matched to a gene: 6. CDR3 loop: CASSIWTGTNYGYTF. DNA for the CDR3: TGCGCCAGCAGCATCTGGACAGGAACTAACTATGGCTACACCTTC. Drawing the rest from reference TRBV5-1 and TRBJ1-2, the complete variable domain is KAGVTQTPRYLIKTRGQQVTLSCSPISGHRSVSWYQQTPGQGLQFLFEYFSETQRNKGNFPGRFSGRQFSNSRSEMNVSTLELGDSALYLCASSIWTGTNYGYTFGSGTRLTVV.

The V call is TRBV10-2, the J call TRBJ2-7, with TRBD2 matching 11 bases. The CDR3 has 16 residues. Germline V gene data show CDR1 as WSHSY and CDR2 as SAAADI. The junction had 2 bases not matched to a gene; V was cut back by 0 bases and J by 1 base. The CDR3 nucleotides read TGCGCCAGCAGTGAGTCACTAGCGGGAGTATCCTACGAGCAGTACTTC. Its translation is CASSESLAGVSYEQYF.

DNA for the CDR3: TGTGCCTGGAGTGTACAGCGGGCGGCTCCTTCCTACGAGCAGTACTTC. Translated: CAWSVQRAAPSYEQYF. V gene TRBV30 combines with J gene TRBJ2-7, with D possibly being TRBD2 (6 bases). V lost 0 bases and J lost 1, with 16 bases in between. Germline CDR1 GTSNPN, CDR2 SVGIG (reference sequence). The CDR3 contains 16 residues.

V and J are TRBV11-3 and TRBJ2-1; 8 bases agree with TRBD2. CDR1 and CDR2 from the germline V gene are SGHNT and YENEEA. J was trimmed by 6 bases and V by 6 bases; bases with no gene match: 7. The CDR3 spans 14 residues. This chain's CDR3 is CASSTRTSPNEQFF. The CDR3 nucleotides read TGTGCCAGCAGTACCAGGACTAGCCCCAATGAGCAGTTCTTC.

The V gene is TRBV7-8, the J gene TRBJ1-2; no reliable D call. Trimming took off 1 base at V and 2 bases at J, with 8 bases between the two ends. The CDR3 spans 14 residues. The germline CDR1 and CDR2 sequences are SGHVS and FQNEAQ. The CDR3 bases are TGTGCCAGCAGCTTAGGGCATCAAAACTATGGCTACACCTTC. Translating it yields CASSLGHQNYGYTF.

The CDR3 region is CASSFSGGNTEAFF. CDR3 DNA sequence: TGTGCCAGCAGTTTTTCAGGGGGCAACACTGAAGCTTTCTTT. V and J are TRBV27 and TRBJ1-1, with TRBD1 matching 8 bases. This CDR3 region has 14 residues. Germline CDR1 and CDR2: MNHEY and SMNVEV (reference sequence). Losses at the gene ends were 3 bases for V and 2 bases for J; bases not matched to a gene: 2.

This rearrangement joins TRBV4-3 to TRBJ1-3; 7 bases are a match to TRBD1. The germline V gene encodes CDR1 LGHNA and CDR2 YSLEER. The CDR3 runs 15 residues. Trimming cost V 0 bases and J 4 bases; bases outside gene matches: 3. Here the CDR3 reads CASSQDRGIGNTIYF. Here the CDR3 DNA reads TGCGCCAGCAGCCAAGACAGGGGGATAGGAAACACCATATATTTT.

The chain employs TRBV7-8 and TRBJ1-4, with D uncertain. Trimming left V 4 bases short and J 8 bases short, with 8 bases between. The CDR3 sequence is 12 residues long. Germline V gives CDR1 SGHVS, CDR2 FQNEAQ. CDR3 loop: CASSWAGEKLFF. The CDR3 DNA is TGTGCCAGCAGCTGGGCGGGAGAAAAACTGTTTTTT.

V and J are TRBV7-2 and TRBJ2-7; D possibly corresponds to TRBD2 (5 bases). V lost 1 base to trimming and J lost 0 bases, with 7 bases between them. From germline, CDR1 is SGHTA and CDR2 FQGNSA. This CDR3 comprises 14 residues. CDR3 coding DNA: TGTGCCAGCAGCTTAGGAGCGGTCTCCTACGAGCAGTACTTC. The encoded protein is CASSLGAVSYEQYF.

The J gene is TRBJ2-7, the V gene TRBV5-5; tentative D call: TRBD2 (6 bases). Trimming pared 1 base from V and 2 bases from J, leaving 13 bases between. This CDR3 has 15 residues. The germline gives CDR1 SGHKS, CDR2 YYEKEE (reference sequence). CDR3 sequence: CASSLSSGDPYEQYF. The CDR3 DNA sequence: TGTGCCAGCAGCTTGTCGTCGGGGGATCCCTACGAGCAGTACTTC.

V gene TRBV9 combines with J gene TRBJ2-7, with D possibly being TRBD1 (6 bases). Trimming cost V 4 bases and J 0 bases, with 14 bases left between them. This CDR3 region has 15 residues. Germline assignment: CDR1 SGDLS and CDR2 YYNGEE. The DNA for the CDR3 is TGTGCCAGCAGCCCCCACGGACAGAGCTCCTACGAGCAGTACTTC. It encodes CASSPHGQSSYEQYF.

There are a few counts of this clone. The chain links TRBV24-1 to TRBJ2-1; 7 nucleotides match TRBD2. The CDR3 contains 16 residues. Germline assignment: CDR1 KGHDR and CDR2 SFDVKD. With 4 bases clipped from V and 6 bases from J, the junction kept 11 bases outside the gene matches. CDR3 region: CATSERGSGKGNEQFF. The CDR3 coding sequence is TGTGCCACCAGTGAGCGGGGGAGCGGGAAGGGCAATGAGCAGTTCTTC.

CDR3 DNA sequence: TGTGCCAGCAGTTTGGATCTGCCACGGGGGGGCTACACCTTC. This sequence encodes CASSLDLPRGGYTF. The chain links TRBV6-6 to TRBJ1-2, with a tentative D call TRBD1 (5 bases). Germline lookup yields CDR1 MNHNY and CDR2 SVGAGI (reference sequence). V gave up 4 bases and J gave up 8 bases, with 17 bases separating them. This CDR3 comprises 14 residues.

V and J are TRBV6-6 and TRBJ2-1; D not certain. CDR3 size: 12 residues. CDR1 MNHNY and CDR2 SVGAGI come from the germline V gene (reference sequence). V lost 5 bases to trimming and J lost 7 bases, with 9 bases between them. CDR3 region: CASSRPRNEQFF. CDR3 nucleotide sequence: TGTGCCAGCAGTCGCCCCCGGAATGAGCAGTTCTTC.